The rows below give T cell receptor beta chains drawn from one sample of a study of control samples from healthy donors and cancer patients. Profiling relied on immunoSEQ multiplex PCR, and the TCRdb table lists in-frame clones only, not all of them. The sample lists fewer than 110,000 clones; around 88% were seen once. Material: PBMCs. These receptors came from a man in his 60s with lung cancer. Both conserved end residues are part of each CDR3. Each record gives: V gene, clone size, J gene, D gene, CDR3 protein, CDR3 DNA. D genes are given only for firm matches. Only part of the rows carry a size: once, few, many, or a class if the clone is expanded.

>TRBV5-1|NA|TRBJ2-3|NA
CASSLVHSSTDTQYF
TGCGCCAGCAGCTTGGTGCACTCTAGCACAGATACGCAGTATTTT
>TRBV12-3/TRBV12-4|NA|TRBJ1-2|NA
CASSLREGYGYTF
TGTGCCAGCAGTTTACGGGAGGGCTATGGCTACACCTTC
>TRBV12-3/TRBV12-4|NA|TRBJ1-2|TRBD1
CASSLGQPGYTF
TGTGCCAGCAGCCTGGGACAGCCCGGCTACACCTTC
>TRBV7-9|few|TRBJ1-5|NA
CASSPGPSQPQHF
TGTGCCAGCAGCCCGGGGCCCAGCCAGCCCCAGCATTTT
>TRBV6-5|NA|TRBJ1-6|NA
CASRGVSYYNSPLHF
TGTGCCAGCAGGGGAGTAAGTTACTATAATTCACCCCTCCACTTT
>TRBV3-1/TRBV3-2|NA|TRBJ2-5|NA
CASSPSTQETQYF
TGTGCCAGCAGCCCCTCAACGCAAGAGACCCAGTACTTC
>TRBV3-1/TRBV3-2|NA|TRBJ2-5|NA
CASSQLGVGQETQYF
TGTGCCAGCAGCCAATTAGGGGTAGGGCAAGAGACCCAGTACTTC
>TRBV30|NA|TRBJ2-6|NA
CASTDNSGANVLTF
TGTGCCTCGACGGATAACTCTGGGGCCAACGTCCTGACTTTC
>TRBV2|NA|TRBJ1-1|NA
CASRWLGANTEAFF
TGTGCCAGCAGGTGGTTGGGAGCTAACACTGAAGCTTTCTTT
>TRBV30|NA|TRBJ1-2|NA
CAWSVIGRNYGYTF
TGTGCCTGGAGTGTAATCGGCAGAAACTATGGCTACACCTTC
>TRBV5-1|NA|TRBJ1-2|TRBD1
CASSLGSTGDGYTF
TGCGCCAGCAGCTTGGGATCGACAGGGGATGGCTACACCTTC
>TRBV7-2|NA|TRBJ2-5|NA
CASSYGGETQYF
TGTGCCAGCAGCTACGGCGGGGAGACCCAGTACTTC
>TRBV7-3|NA|TRBJ2-2|NA
CASSLPGTNTGELFF
TGTGCCAGCAGCTTACCAGGCACGAACACCGGGGAGCTGTTTTTT
>TRBV30|NA|TRBJ1-2|NA
CVEGRSFGGYTF
TGTGTGGAGGGACGGAGTTTTGGTGGCTACACCTTC
>TRBV5-8|NA|TRBJ1-6|NA
CASRHTTGTIRYNSPLHF
TGTGCCAGCAGACACACTACAGGGACTATCCGCTATAATTCACCCCTCCACTTT
>TRBV7-3|NA|TRBJ1-2|TRBD1
CASSLDGTGDGYTF
TGTGCCAGCAGCTTAGATGGGACAGGGGATGGCTACACCTTC
>TRBV9|NA|TRBJ2-2|NA
CASSVAGNTGELFF
TGTGCCAGCAGCGTAGCCGGTAACACCGGGGAGCTGTTTTTT
>TRBV2|once|TRBJ1-5|NA
CASSYNQPQHF
TGTGCCAGCAGTTATAATCAGCCCCAGCATTTT
>TRBV5-1|NA|TRBJ1-4|NA
CASSTDGQGGEKLFF
TGCGCCAGCAGCACGGATGGCCAGGGTGGCGAAAAACTGTTTTTT
>TRBV18|NA|TRBJ2-4|NA
CASSPKRVGPVQVKNIQYF
TGTGCCAGCTCACCAAAAAGGGTAGGGCCTGTGCAGGTAAAAAACATTCAGTACTTC
>TRBV10-1|NA|TRBJ1-2|NA
CASNLQSRGGRGGYTF
TGCGCCAGCAATCTACAATCACGGGGGGGGAGGGGAGGCTACACCTTC
>TRBV5-1|once|TRBJ2-5|TRBD1
CASSQDRVTKTQYF
TGCGCCAGCAGCCAGGACAGGGTGACAAAGACCCAGTACTTC
>TRBV12-5|NA|TRBJ2-5|NA
CASARGTEETQYF
TGTGCTAGTGCAAGAGGGACGGAAGAGACCCAGTACTTC
>TRBV25-1|NA|TRBJ2-5|NA
CASSRYSYGETQYF
TGTGCCAGCAGTCGCTACAGTTATGGAGAGACCCAGTACTTC
>TRBV4-1|NA|TRBJ2-7|TRBD2
CASSQARTSGDYEQYF
TGCGCCAGCAGCCAAGCCAGGACTAGCGGGGACTACGAGCAGTACTTC
>TRBV12-3/TRBV12-4|NA|TRBJ1-4|NA
CASSRGYNEKLFF
TGTGCCAGCAGTCGGGGGTACAATGAAAAACTGTTTTTT
>TRBV18|NA|TRBJ1-5|NA
CASSPMSDQPQHF
TGTGCCAGCTCACCAATGTCCGATCAGCCCCAGCATTTT
>TRBV11-3|NA|TRBJ2-1|TRBD2
CASSPGLAGGSYNEQFF
TGTGCCAGCAGCCCCGGACTAGCGGGGGGGTCCTACAATGAGCAGTTCTTC
>TRBV24-1|once|TRBJ1-5|NA
CATSAVGRGNQPQHF
TGTGCCACCAGTGCAGTTGGTAGGGGCAATCAGCCCCAGCATTTT
>TRBV6-5|once|TRBJ1-1|NA
CASSYSTGHTEAFF
TGTGCCAGCAGTTACTCGACAGGTCACACTGAAGCTTTCTTT
>TRBV7-2|NA|TRBJ1-1|NA
CASSLGKWNTEAFF
TGTGCCAGCAGCTTAGGAAAGTGGAACACTGAAGCTTTCTTT
>TRBV6-5|NA|TRBJ1-5|NA
CASTRQYNQPQHF
TGTGCCAGCACCAGACAGTACAATCAGCCCCAGCATTTT
>TRBV7-2|once|TRBJ2-3|NA
CASSLPVGRDTQYF
TGTGCCAGCAGCTTACCTGTGGGGCGAGATACGCAGTATTTT
>TRBV13|NA|TRBJ1-1|NA
CASSRFRVTEAFF
TGTGCCAGCAGCCGTTTTAGGGTTACTGAAGCTTTCTTT
>TRBV3-1/TRBV3-2|NA|TRBJ1-1|TRBD1
CASSQAGQAYTEAFF
TGTGCCAGCAGCCAAGCGGGACAGGCTTACACTGAAGCTTTCTTT
>TRBV6-5|NA|TRBJ1-1|NA
CASSLRDTYTEAFF
TGCGCCAGCAGTCTCCGGGACACTTACACTGAAGCTTTCTTT
>TRBV10-2|NA|TRBJ1-3|NA
CASFSDSGNTIYF
TGCGCCAGCTTCAGCGACTCTGGAAACACCATATATTTT
>TRBV9|once|TRBJ1-4|NA
CASSVAPTETNEKLFF
TGTGCCAGCAGCGTAGCCCCCACAGAGACTAATGAAAAACTGTTTTTT
>TRBV29-1|NA|TRBJ2-2|NA
CSVETANTGELFF
TGCAGCGTTGAGACAGCGAACACCGGGGAGCTGTTTTTT
>TRBV2|NA|TRBJ1-1|NA
CASTWQGGAGTEAFF
TGTGCCAGCACCTGGCAAGGGGGGGCGGGCACTGAAGCTTTCTTT